The rows below give T cell receptor beta chains drawn from one sample of a study of early T cells in non-severe SARS-CoV-2 infection. TCRdb reprocessed the 5' RACE reads via MiXCR and lists one record per CDR3 protein. The sample gives about 62,000 distinct CDR3 sequences, around 9.9% of which show up once; 0.95% to 1.5% is in the top ten. Sequencing was performed on whole blood. The receptors derive from an adult who was a healthcare worker with PCR-confirmed SARS-CoV-2 infection or an uninfected control (not recorded which). Both conserved end residues are part of each CDR3. Fields, in order: clone size, J gene, V gene, D gene, CDR3 DNA, CDR3 protein. A D gene is named only where the DNA matches it firmly. Rows give clone size only sometimes, using once, few, many, or a class for an expanded clone.

many,TRBJ2-1,TRBV25-1,.,TGTGCCAGCAGTGGAGGGGCTCGGACCTACAATGAGCAGTTCTTC,CASSGGARTYNEQFF
many,TRBJ2-3,TRBV7-2,TRBD2,TGTGCCAGGGGAGCGGGGGGGAGTGGTAATACGCAGTATTTT,CARGAGGSGNTQYF
.,TRBJ1-1,TRBV14,.,TGTGCCAGCAGCCAAGATCTCCCGGGGTTAAGGACTGAAGCTTTCTTT,CASSQDLPGLRTEAFF
.,TRBJ2-3,TRBV5-1,TRBD2,TGCGCCAGCAGCATTGGGAGGGAATCTGGCACAGATACGCAGTATTTT,CASSIGRESGTDTQYF
.,TRBJ1-2,TRBV29-1,.,TGCAGCGTTGCAGAGAGAAGAGAGGATGGCTACACCTTC,CSVAERREDGYTF
few,TRBJ1-3,TRBV6-2/TRBV6-3,.,TGTGCCAGCAGTTCATTCGGAAACACCATATATTTT,CASSSFGNTIYF
.,TRBJ2-3,TRBV11-2,.,TGTGCCAGCAGCCACCGGGGAGCGGTTAACACAGATACGCAGTATTTT,CASSHRGAVNTDTQYF
few,TRBJ2-3,TRBV4-1,.,TGCGCCAGCAGCCAAGTTCTAGATACGCAGTATTTT,CASSQVLDTQYF
few,TRBJ1-1,TRBV11-2,.,TGTGCCAGCAGCTTTGGACGGATGAACACTGAAGCTTTCTTT,CASSFGRMNTEAFF
many,TRBJ2-6,TRBV6-6,.,TGTGCCAGCAGTCGAGGGCGAAGCTCTGGGGCCAACGTCCTGACTTTC,CASSRGRSSGANVLTF
few,TRBJ2-3,TRBV5-1,.,TGCGCCAGCAGCTTGACCGGACCCGATCGCACAGATACGCAGTATTTT,CASSLTGPDRTDTQYF
few,TRBJ1-1,TRBV20-1,.,TGCAGTGCTAGGAGGGACACTGAAGCTTTCTTT,CSARRDTEAFF
.,TRBJ2-5,TRBV2,.,TGTGCCAGCAGTGAAAGGACACCCGAGACCCAGTACTTC,CASSERTPETQYF
.,TRBJ2-3,TRBV7-3,.,TGTGCCAGCAGCTTAAGCCACACAGATACGCAGTATTTT,CASSLSHTDTQYF
few,TRBJ1-3,TRBV12-3/TRBV12-4,TRBD1,TGTGCCAGCAGTTGGACAGGGGGCTCTGGAAACACCATATATTTT,CASSWTGGSGNTIYF
.,TRBJ2-5,TRBV28,.,TGTGCCAGCAGTTTCAGGGTGGAGTCGCCGTCGGAGACCCAGTACTTC,CASSFRVESPSETQYF
few,TRBJ2-1,TRBV7-9,.,TGTGCCAGCAACACACAGGGAGGAATAAATGAGCAGTTCTTC,CASNTQGGINEQFF
few,TRBJ2-4,TRBV5-8,.,TGTGCCAGCAGCCAGGGGACGCTAGCCAAAAACATTCAGTACTTC,CASSQGTLAKNIQYF
.,TRBJ2-2,TRBV6-6,.,TGTGCCAGCATCCGATTCTTCCCCGGGGAGCTGTTTTTT,CASIRFFPGELFF
many,TRBJ1-5,TRBV11-2,.,TGTGCCAGCAGCTCACAGGACAATCAGCCCCAGCATTTT,CASSSQDNQPQHF
few,TRBJ2-5,TRBV27,.,TGTGCCAGCAGTTCGATCCGACAACCCCAAGAGACCCAGTACTTC,CASSSIRQPQETQYF
few,TRBJ1-1,TRBV5-1,.,TGCGCCAGCAGCGTACAGGTTATGAACACTGAAGCTTTCTTT,CASSVQVMNTEAFF
many,TRBJ1-5,TRBV28,TRBD1,TGTGCCAGCACCAGGACAGGGCGATCGGGTCAGCCCCAGCATTTT,CASTRTGRSGQPQHF
many,TRBJ2-1,TRBV7-9,.,TGTGCCAGCAGCTTTCGACAGGAACACTACAATGAGCAGTTCTTC,CASSFRQEHYNEQFF
many,TRBJ1-1,TRBV20-1,.,TGCAGTGCTAGACCCTCGGGGAACACTGAAGCTTTCTTT,CSARPSGNTEAFF
few,TRBJ1-3,TRBV20-1,TRBD1,TGCAGTGCTAGAGCCTCTGAGGCGAGACAGGGGCCCAGAAACACCATATATTTT,CSARASEARQGPRNTIYF
.,TRBJ2-3,TRBV24-1,.,TGTGCCACCAGTGATCCAGACCAGCACGGCACAGATACGCAGTATTTT,CATSDPDQHGTDTQYF
.,TRBJ1-5,TRBV18,.,TGTGCCAGCTCACAGGGGGTTGGCAATCAGCCCCAGCATTTT,CASSQGVGNQPQHF
.,TRBJ2-1,TRBV6-6,TRBD2,TGTGCCAGCAGCCGGACTAGCGGGGTTGTCAATGAGCAGTTCTTC,CASSRTSGVVNEQFF
.,TRBJ1-1,TRBV7-7,TRBD1,TGTGCCAGCAGCTCTACCTCCATCGGGACAGCCGAAGCTTTCTTT,CASSSTSIGTAEAFF
few,TRBJ1-3,TRBV5-5,.,TGTGCCAGCAGCTCCCGGACTGTGCGCTCTGGAAACACCATATATTTT,CASSSRTVRSGNTIYF
.,TRBJ2-1,TRBV10-3,TRBD1,TGTGCCATCAGCGGGACAGGGGACAATGAGCAGTTCTTC,CAISGTGDNEQFF
.,TRBJ2-5,TRBV13,.,TGTGCCAGCAGCCCTGCGGGGGAGACCCAGTACTTC,CASSPAGETQYF
.,TRBJ2-5,TRBV5-1,TRBD1,TGCGCCAGCAGCCCGGGACAGGGGGCCTGGGGCCAAGAGACCCAGTACTTC,CASSPGQGAWGQETQYF
few,TRBJ2-1,TRBV12-3/TRBV12-4,.,TGTGCCAGCAGTCCACCGGGACTGCAGTACAATGAGCAGTTCTTC,CASSPPGLQYNEQFF
many,TRBJ1-4,TRBV29-1,TRBD1,TGCAGCGTTGGGGGACAGAAGGGAGAAAAACTGTTTTTT,CSVGGQKGEKLFF
.,TRBJ1-1,TRBV2,.,TGTGCCAGCAGGATGAGGGGGTTGACGAACACTGAAGCTTTCTTT,CASRMRGLTNTEAFF
.,TRBJ1-5,TRBV5-5,.,TGTGCCAGCAGCCTCCAGGGAGGACGCAATCAGCCCCAGCATTTT,CASSLQGGRNQPQHF
.,TRBJ1-5,TRBV12-3/TRBV12-4,.,TGTGCCAGCAGTCAGGCCCGAAGCAATCAGCCCCAGCATTTT,CASSQARSNQPQHF
few,TRBJ2-3,TRBV15,.,TGTGCCACCCTATCGGTGGCTAGCGCGGAAGATACGCAGTATTTT,CATLSVASAEDTQYF
.,TRBJ1-4,TRBV20-1,.,TGCAGTGCTAGAGATCTTGAAGAGATAAATGAAAAACTGTTTTTT,CSARDLEEINEKLFF
.,TRBJ2-3,TRBV2,.,TGTGCCAGCAGCGTGGACTTCAGCACAGATACGCAGTATTTT,CASSVDFSTDTQYF
many,TRBJ2-2,TRBV10-2,.,TGCGCCAGCAACGAGAACACCGGGGAGCTGTTTTTT,CASNENTGELFF
few,TRBJ1-1,TRBV9,.,TGTGCCAGCAGCCAACAAAGAACTGAAGCTTTCTTT,CASSQQRTEAFF
.,TRBJ2-1,TRBV11-2,TRBD2,TGTGCCAGCAGCTTATTCGGGGGGAGGTACAATGAGCAGTTCTTC,CASSLFGGRYNEQFF
many,TRBJ1-1,TRBV18,TRBD1,TGTGCCAGCTCCCAGGGACAGGGCGGTTCTGAAGCTTTCTTT,CASSQGQGGSEAFF
few,TRBJ1-3,TRBV4-1,.,TGCGCCAGCAGCCAGCCTCCAGTCGGAAACACCATATATTTT,CASSQPPVGNTIYF
.,TRBJ1-1,TRBV6-6,TRBD1,TGTGCCAGCAGCTCACTCGAGACCAGGGGGCGTACTGAAGCTTTCTTT,CASSSLETRGRTEAFF
.,TRBJ1-5,TRBV7-3,.,TGTGCCAGCAGCCCGTACCGGGATAAGTGGCGCAATCAGCCCCAGCATTTT,CASSPYRDKWRNQPQHF
few,TRBJ2-3,TRBV29-1,TRBD2,TGCAGCGCCAGTCTAGCGGCGGCCGCAGATACGCAGTATTTT,CSASLAAAADTQYF
many,TRBJ1-2,TRBV6-6,.,TGTGCCAGCAGCCCACGCGGGGGGAACTATGGCTACACCTTC,CASSPRGGNYGYTF
few,TRBJ1-6,TRBV10-3,TRBD1,TGTGCCATCAGTGAGTCCCGGGGACAGGATAATTCACCCCTCCACTTT,CAISESRGQDNSPLHF
.,TRBJ1-1,TRBV3-1,TRBD1,TGTGCCAGCAGCCAAGCGGTTGGAGGGGGCCCAGCTTTCTTT,CASSQAVGGGPAFF
many,TRBJ2-1,TRBV12-3/TRBV12-4,TRBD1,TGTGCCAGCAGTCGGGACAGGGGGTACAATGAGCAGTTCTTC,CASSRDRGYNEQFF
few,TRBJ2-3,TRBV29-1,.,TGCAGCGTTCGGTCGGGGGGCACAGATACGCAGTGTTTT,CSVRSGGTDTQCF